The present entry profiles one TCR beta chain with its context. These data originate in a study of shared clonotypes between healthy human individuals. Study as a whole: Used for every donor were three CD4 naive, three CD4 memory, two CD8 naive and one CD8 memory plate.

CDR1 is SGHAT and CDR2 is FQNNGV in the germline V gene. V lost 0 bases and J 0 bases, leaving 15 bases between the germline ends. The CDR3 loop spans 17 amino acids. The table came from immunoSEQ multiplex PCR; TCRdb's copy has only in-frame clones and leaves some out. The table shows roughly 1.5 million clones, with around 98% occurring only once. This receptor was identified in a man aged 30 to 39 in good health. The sequenced material came from naive CD4+ T cells sorted from blood. Subset meaning: CD45RA+ positively selected. V usage is TRBV11-2 and J usage is TRBJ2-7; tentative D call: TRBD1 (5 bases). The CDR3 DNA reads as TGTGCCAGCAGCTTAGAGGTCAGGGTCGGAAGCTCCTACGAGCAGTACTTC. It yields the protein CASSLEVRVGSSYEQYF.